A single sample gave rise to the 10 T cell receptor beta chains below, sequenced in a study of blood T cell repertoires in COVID-19. Profiling relied on immunoSEQ multiplex PCR, and the TCRdb table lists in-frame clones only, not all of them. The sample has some 20,000 clones, roughly nine tenths seen once; the top ten hold roughly 7.1%. The sample taken for sequencing was peripheral blood. The receptors were sampled from a human donor with active COVID-19. The donor label of this sample is uncertain.

This sequence joins TRBV30 and TRBJ1-4; D is possibly TRBD1 (6 bases). The CDR3 runs 15 residues. The germline V gene encodes CDR1 GTSNPN and CDR2 SVGIG (reference sequence). V lost 5 bases and J 6 bases, leaving 19 bases between the germline ends. Written as DNA, the CDR3 is TGTGCCTGGGGCCTCGAGGGGGGAGGGGATGAAAAACTGTTTTTT. This encodes CAWGLEGGGDEKLFF.

The rearrangement uses TRBV11-3 and TRBJ1-4; D is perhaps TRBD1 (5 bases). Germline CDR1 and CDR2: SGHNT and YENEEA. Deletions cut 5 bases from V and 3 bases from J, with 13 bases between. This CDR3 region has 15 residues. CDR3 coding DNA: TGTGCCAGCAGCCCGAGGGACTTACCTAATGAAAAACTGTTTTTT. Protein sequence: CASSPRDLPNEKLFF. Filled out from reference TRBV11-3 and TRBJ1-4, the complete variable domain reads EAGVVQSPRYKIIEKKQPVAFWCNPISGHNTLYWYLQNLGQGPELLIRYENEEAVDDSQLPKDRFSAERLKGVDSTLKIQPAELGDSAVYLCASSPRDLPNEKLFFGSGTQLSVL.

The chain employs TRBV6-5 and TRBJ2-5, with 8 bases lining up with TRBD2. Per the germline V gene, CDR1 is MNHEY and CDR2 is SVGAGI. V gave up 2 bases and J gave up 1 base; unmatched junction bases: 3. The CDR3 has 15 amino acids. The DNA of the CDR3 is TGTGCCAGCAGTTACGGCCTAGCGGGCCAAGAGACCCAGTACTTC. Translating gives CASSYGLAGQETQYF.

The chain recombines TRBV7-2 with TRBJ2-1; the D gene is possibly TRBD1 (6 bases). V lost 0 bases and J lost 9, with 9 bases in between. The germline V gene encodes CDR1 SGHTA and CDR2 FQGNSA. The CDR3 is 13 amino acids. The DNA for the CDR3 is TGTGCCAGCAGCTTAGCCGGACAGTTTGAGCAGTTCTTC. Encoded protein: CASSLAGQFEQFF. The full variable domain, completed using reference TRBV7-2 and TRBJ2-1, is GAGVSQSPSNKVTEKGKDVELRCDPISGHTALYWYRQSLGQGLEFLIYFQGNSAPDKSGLPSDRFSAERTGGSVSTLTIQRTQQEDSAVYLCASSLAGQFEQFFGPGTRLTVL.

This chain joins TRBV18 and TRBJ2-7; D might be TRBD2 (6 bases). V lost 4 bases to trimming and J lost 2 bases, with 9 bases between them. The germline gives CDR1 KGHSH, CDR2 LQKENI. This CDR3 region has 13 residues. The CDR3 coding sequence is TGTGCCAGCTCACTTAGCGGAACCTACGAGCAGTACTTC. It is translated as CASSLSGTYEQYF.

This clone came up once. The rearrangement links TRBV2 to TRBJ2-7; a possible D gene is TRBD1 (6 bases). Germline CDR1 reads SNHLY; CDR2 reads FYNNEI. V shed 7 bases and J shed 9 bases, with 19 bases lying between them. The CDR3 spans 13 residues. The CDR3 sequence is CASMSGREGGQYF. The DNA of the CDR3 is TGTGCCAGCATGAGCGGTCGAGAAGGGGGGCAGTACTTC.

V usage is TRBV2 and J usage is TRBJ2-1, with 10 bases aligning to TRBD2. V lost 5 bases and J lost 9; bases outside the gene matches: 10. Germline V gene sequence: CDR1 SNHLY, CDR2 FYNNEI. The CDR3 consists of 15 residues. CDR3 DNA: TGTGCCAGCAGTCCGCTAGCGGGAGTGAAGGGTGAGCAGTTCTTC. Translated, it gives CASSPLAGVKGEQFF.

The CDR3 coding sequence is TGTGCCACCACTCAGACTGTATCCTACAATGAGCAGTTCTTC. It yields the protein CATTQTVSYNEQFF. The V and J genes are TRBV19 and TRBJ2-1; D not resolved. The germline V and J ends were trimmed by 10 bases and 1 base, with 14 bases remaining between them. Germline CDR1 LNHDA, CDR2 SQIVND (reference sequence). This CDR3 has 14 residues.

The J gene is TRBJ1-3, the V gene TRBV4-3, with 8 nucleotides matching TRBD1. Germline V gene sequence: CDR1 LGHNA, CDR2 YSLEER. This CDR3 is built from 14 residues. V lost 4 bases to trimming and J lost 2 bases; unmatched junction nucleotides: 1. CDR3 sequence reads: CASSPTGAGNTIYF. The CDR3 DNA reads TGCGCCAGCAGCCCGACAGGGGCTGGAAACACCATATATTTT.

The V gene is TRBV9, the J gene TRBJ2-7, with 9 bases fitting TRBD1. J gave up 2 bases and V 0 bases, and 6 bases lay outside the gene matches. The CDR3 spans 16 residues. From germline, CDR1 is SGDLS and CDR2 YYNGEE. The CDR3: CASSVASRTGAYEQYF. The CDR3 bases are TGTGCCAGCAGCGTAGCTTCGAGGACAGGGGCCTACGAGCAGTACTTC.